The 22 T cell receptor beta chains below come from one sample, sequenced in a study of T-cell reconstitution after alpha-beta-depleted transplantation in children (dated by TCRdb to 2015 to 2016). The treatment or condition label for this specimen denotes: allogeneic hematopoietic cell transplantation with graft depleted of TCRalphabeta T cells and CD19 B cells. Library method: PCR. Sequencing relied on an Illumina HiSeq 2500. TCR library preparation used molecular barcoding, with unique molecular identifiers applied to normalize quantification of the TCRbeta repertoire. The raw public data were reprocessed by TCRdb itself: fastp quality trimming at Q25, MiXCR clonotype calling, in-frame beta chains only. Each entry merges the rows of one CDR3 protein and shows their most common DNA and genes. The sample includes 780,000 or so distinct CDR3 sequences, with around 15% observed a single time. The ten largest clonotypes hold approximately 5% of the sample.

The material was PBMCs, mostly from graft donor cells, obtained 360 days after TCRalphabeta/CD19-depleted stem cell transplant. The receptors were sampled from a male patient between 10 and 17 years old who had a stem cell transplant for acute lymphoblastic leukemia, so the T cells may come from the graft donor.

This clonotype was detected only a few times. The CDR3, as DNA: TGTGCCAGCAGTCTTGTTAGTGGGCCGGTAGTGACCCAGTACTTC. Protein sequence: CASSLVSGPVVTQYF. The J gene is TRBJ2-5, the V gene TRBV28, with D unclear. CDR1 and CDR2 from the germline V gene are MDHEN and SYDVKM. The CDR3 loop spans 15 amino acids. Trimming stripped 5 bases from V and 7 bases from J, with 20 bases between.

The sample holds many counts of this clonotype. The gene calls are TRBV7-2 and TRBJ2-7; D is perhaps TRBD1 (6 bases). The CDR3 runs 13 residues. CDR1 and CDR2 from the germline V gene are SGHTA and FQGNSA. The germline V and J ends were trimmed by 5 bases and 2 bases, with 10 bases remaining between them. The DNA for the CDR3 is TGTGCCAGCAGCCCCCACAGGGCCTACGAGCAGTACTTC. Translating gives CASSPHRAYEQYF.

In its sample, this clonotype was seen a few times. This chain uses TRBV4-1 with TRBJ2-5; D remains ambiguous. This CDR3 contains 13 residues. Trimming cost V 2 bases and J 10 bases, with 14 bases left between them. The germline CDR1 and CDR2 sequences are MGHRA and YSYEKL. The CDR3 spells CASSQTENLNQYF. In DNA form, the CDR3 reads TGCGCCAGCAGCCAAACTGAAAACCTGAACCAGTACTTC.

This clonotype has more than one count but fewer than ten. This chain uses TRBV7-3 with TRBJ2-1; D may be TRBD2 (5 bases). The CDR3 extends over 15 amino acids. Deletions cut 5 bases from V and 7 bases from J, with 18 bases between. CDR1 is SGHTA and CDR2 is FQGTGA in the germline V gene. In DNA, the CDR3 is TGTGCCAGCAGCCCCGGACTCAGCACGTCTAATGAGCAGTTCTTC. Translation: CASSPGLSTSNEQFF.

The chain couples TRBV29-1 to TRBJ2-4, with D possibly TRBD1 on 5 matching bases. The CDR3 totals 14 residues. Germline CDR1 reads SQVTM; CDR2 reads ANQGSEA. V was trimmed by 1 base and J by 8 bases, leaving 15 bases between them. The CDR3 DNA reads as TGCAGCGTTGAAGGAACAGGACCGGCCGACATTCAGTACTTC. Its translation: CSVEGTGPADIQYF.

This chain connects TRBV9 to TRBJ2-7; 9 bases fit TRBD2. With 0 bases clipped from V and 5 bases from J, the junction kept 6 bases outside the gene matches. CDR3 length: 15 amino acids. CDR1 is SGDLS, CDR2 YYNGEE, per germline. CDR3 bases: TGTGCCAGCAGCGTAGATAGCGGGAGTACCAACGAGCAGTACTTC. Its translation is CASSVDSGSTNEQYF.

The V gene is TRBV15, the J gene TRBJ1-1, with 7 positions matching TRBD1. V lost 2 bases to trimming and J lost 7 bases; unmatched junction nucleotides: 4. The germline V gene encodes CDR1 LNHNV and CDR2 YYDKDF (reference sequence). This CDR3 has 13 amino acids. The CDR3 reads CATSRWTGDEAFF. The CDR3 DNA follows: TGTGCCACCAGCAGATGGACAGGCGATGAAGCTTTCTTT.

The rearrangement links TRBV12-3 or TRBV12-4 to TRBJ2-3; 8 bases are shared with TRBD2. This CDR3 spans 16 amino acids. Trimming cost V 3 bases and J 6 bases; bases outside gene matches: 11. CDR3 loop: CASSLKSGLAGDTQYF. As DNA, the CDR3 is TGTGCCAGCAGTTTGAAGAGTGGGCTAGCGGGTGATACGCAGTATTTT.

In its sample, this clonotype was seen a few times. This chain joins TRBV7-3 and TRBJ2-3, with 9 bases aligning to TRBD2. CDR3 size: 17 residues. Germline CDR1 is SGHTA and CDR2 is FQGTGA. The V gene end was trimmed by 3 bases and the J gene end by 0 bases; junction bases not matched to a gene: 7. CDR3 region: CASSFDLAGTSTDTQYF. The CDR3 DNA follows: TGTGCCAGCAGCTTCGACCTAGCGGGGACTAGCACAGATACGCAGTATTTT.

The chain links TRBV29-1 to TRBJ1-2, with D possibly matching TRBD1 (5 bases). V was clipped by 6 bases and J by 3 bases, with 17 bases between them. This CDR3 is 14 amino acids long. Germline CDR1 is SQVTM and CDR2 is ANQGSEA. The CDR3 nucleotides read TGCAGCGTCGACCCCTTAGCGACAGACTATGGCTACACCTTC. This codes for CSVDPLATDYGYTF.

The chain links TRBV25-1 to TRBJ2-5; D not certain. With 3 bases removed from V and 0 bases from J, the gap between germline ends came to 8 bases. This CDR3 has 14 residues. The germline V gene has CDR1 MGHDK and CDR2 SYGVNS. The CDR3 region is CASSDSLYQETQYF. The CDR3, as DNA: TGTGCCAGCAGTGACTCCCTGTACCAAGAGACCCAGTACTTC.

V gene TRBV6-5 combines with J gene TRBJ1-1; D possibly corresponds to TRBD1 (5 bases). Looked up from germline, CDR1 is MNHEY and CDR2 is SVGAGI. This CDR3 has 18 residues. V was clipped by 2 bases and J by 0 bases, with 19 bases between them. This chain's CDR3 is CASSYGGKVTAMNTEAFF. In DNA, the CDR3 is TGTGCCAGCAGTTACGGGGGGAAGGTAACTGCCATGAACACTGAAGCTTTCTTT.

This clonotype was seen more than once but under ten times. The V call is TRBV6-1, the J call TRBJ2-5, with a weak D call TRBD2 (5 bases). CDR1 is MNHNS and CDR2 is SASEGT in the germline V gene. The V and J ends lost 2 bases and 1 base respectively, with 5 bases between them. The CDR3 has 13 amino acids. DNA of the CDR3: TGTGCCAGCAGTGAAAGCGGCCAAGAGACCCAGTACTTC. Translation: CASSESGQETQYF.

This clonotype was counted between two and nine times. The chain recombines TRBV11-2 with TRBJ2-3; TRBD1 matches at 7 bases. Germline V CDR1 and CDR2: SGHAT, FQNNGV. There are 15 residues in the CDR3. J was trimmed by 4 bases and V by 1 base; bases with no gene match: 5. The CDR3 loop reads CASSLVEQGSDTQYF. The CDR3 DNA is TGTGCCAGCAGCTTAGTCGAACAGGGGTCAGATACGCAGTATTTT.

This clonotype was seen only a few times. The chain couples TRBV20-1 to TRBJ2-1; D is ambiguous. V shed 2 bases and J shed 0 bases, with 14 bases lying between them. The CDR3 covers 16 residues. Germline V lookup: CDR1 DFQATT, CDR2 SNEGSKA (reference sequence). The CDR3 region is CSARTLDVNSYNEQFF. The CDR3 DNA reads as TGCAGTGCTAGAACCTTGGACGTTAACTCCTACAATGAGCAGTTCTTC.

This clonotype showed up just a few times. V is TRBV20-1 and J is TRBJ1-4; D is undetermined. V shed 7 bases and J shed 12 bases, with 9 bases lying between them. Germline lookup yields CDR1 DFQATT and CDR2 SNEGSKA (reference sequence). This CDR3 comprises 9 residues. The CDR3 protein is CSVRAQLFF. CDR3 nucleotide sequence: TGCAGTGTTCGGGCGCAACTGTTTTTT.

This clonotype was seen a handful of times. The rearrangement links TRBV5-1 to TRBJ2-2, with D possibly being TRBD2 (5 bases). Trimming stripped 5 bases from V and 5 bases from J, with 16 bases between. The germline CDR1 and CDR2 sequences are SGHRS and YFSETQ. The CDR3 is 15 residues long. Written as DNA, the CDR3 is TGCGCCAGCAGTTCTAACCCTAGCTTTACCGGGGAGCTGTTTTTT. The encoded protein is CASSSNPSFTGELFF.

The chain uses TRBV5-1 and TRBJ2-2; TRBD1 aligns across 9 bases. Germline V gene sequence: CDR1 SGHRS, CDR2 YFSETQ. The CDR3 length is 15 residues. Losses at the gene ends were 7 bases for V and 1 base for J; bases not matched to a gene: 5. The chain's CDR3 is CASDLDRGNTGELFF. CDR3 DNA sequence: TGCGCCAGCGACTTGGACAGGGGGAACACCGGGGAGCTGTTTTTT.

A few counts support this clonotype. The V call is TRBV28, the J call TRBJ2-7, with D perhaps matching TRBD2 (6 bases). Germline CDR1 reads MDHEN; CDR2 reads SYDVKM. This CDR3 comprises 20 residues. Trimming left V 3 bases short and J 1 base short, with 28 bases between. The CDR3 sequence is CASSFLPLGKAGPTSYEQYF. The CDR3 DNA follows: TGTGCCAGCAGTTTCCTTCCCTTAGGTAAAGCGGGCCCCACATCCTACGAGCAGTACTTC.

The sample holds many counts of this clonotype. The rearrangement links TRBV25-1 to TRBJ2-4; D possibly corresponds to TRBD2 (5 bases). CDR1 and CDR2 from the germline V gene are MGHDK and SYGVNS. Trimming shortened V by 0 bases and J by 8 bases, and 17 bases separated the two germline ends. This CDR3 spans 16 amino acids. CDR3 DNA sequence: TGTGCCAGCAGTGAATACAGCCTAGCCCAAATCGACATTCAGTACTTC. Encoded protein: CASSEYSLAQIDIQYF.

This clonotype came up many times. The chain carries TRBV29-1 and TRBJ2-2, with 8 bases identical to TRBD1. In germline, CDR1 is SQVTM, CDR2 ANQGSEA. This CDR3 is 12 amino acids long. J gave up 6 bases and V 7 bases, and 4 bases lay outside the gene matches. The CDR3 sequence is CSAGQGPGELFF. Written as DNA, the CDR3 is TGCAGCGCCGGACAGGGTCCCGGGGAGCTGTTTTTT.

This clonotype showed up just a few times. The chain employs TRBV4-1 and TRBJ2-3; the D is unclear. Germline V gene lookup returns CDR1 MGHRA and CDR2 YSYEKL. The CDR3 extends over 14 amino acids. V lost 6 bases and J 2 bases, leaving 12 bases between the germline ends. The DNA for the CDR3 is TGCGCCAGCAGACCACTTGGGTCCACAGATACGCAGTATTTT. Its protein is CASRPLGSTDTQYF.